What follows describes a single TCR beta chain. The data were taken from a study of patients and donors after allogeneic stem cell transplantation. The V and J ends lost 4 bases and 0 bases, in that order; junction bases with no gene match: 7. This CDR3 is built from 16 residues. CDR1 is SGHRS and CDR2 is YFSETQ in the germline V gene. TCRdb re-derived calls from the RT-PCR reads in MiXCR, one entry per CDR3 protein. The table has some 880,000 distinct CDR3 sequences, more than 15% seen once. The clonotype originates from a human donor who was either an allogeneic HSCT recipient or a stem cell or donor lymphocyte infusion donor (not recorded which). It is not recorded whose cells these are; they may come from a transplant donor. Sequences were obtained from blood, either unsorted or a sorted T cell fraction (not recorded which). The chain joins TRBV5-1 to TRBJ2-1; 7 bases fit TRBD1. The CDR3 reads CASSPTQGSSYNEQFF. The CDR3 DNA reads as TGCGCCAGCAGCCCTACACAGGGGTCCTCCTACAATGAGCAGTTCTTC. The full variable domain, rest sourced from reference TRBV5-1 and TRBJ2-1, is KAGVTQTPRYLIKTRGQQVTLSCSPISGHRSVSWYQQTPGQGLQFLFEYFSETQRNKGNFPGRFSGRQFSNSRSEMNVSTLELGDSALYLCASSPTQGSSYNEQFFGPGTRLTVL.